Following are 21 T cell receptor beta chains from one sample sequenced in a study of blood T cells in healthy people across ages. Together with a sample-barcoded 5' primer, a J-beta primer mix was included in a second PCR lasting about 7 to 11 cycles. One entry per CDR3 protein, called by TCRdb with MiXCR from the 5' RACE reads. The profile shows roughly 900,000 distinct CDR3 sequences, 25% to 35% of them singletons. The sequenced sample consisted of blood. The source of these receptors is a woman over 75 in good health.

This sequence joins TRBV7-2 and TRBJ1-6; 8 bases map to TRBD1. With 5 bases clipped from V and 13 bases from J, the junction kept 10 bases outside the gene matches. This CDR3 region has 14 residues. Germline CDR1 SGHTA, CDR2 FQGNSA. The chain's CDR3 is CASSPTGGIMPLHF. CDR3 nucleotide sequence: TGTGCCAGCAGCCCCACAGGGGGAATCATGCCCCTCCACTTT.

Ten or more counts support this clonotype. This chain joins TRBV20-1 and TRBJ1-2; TRBD1 might be the D (5 bases). The germline V gene has CDR1 DFQATT and CDR2 SNEGSKA (reference sequence). Between the trimmed V and J ends, which lost 3 bases and 7 bases, there was a span of 21 bases. CDR3 size: 15 residues. Here the CDR3 reads CSASPGGRDGVGYTF. Here the CDR3 DNA reads TGCAGTGCTAGCCCGGGGGGACGCGATGGCGTTGGCTACACCTTC.

The chain joins TRBV20-1 to TRBJ1-5; D is unresolved. In germline, CDR1 is DFQATT, CDR2 SNEGSKA (reference sequence). V gave up 2 bases and J gave up 4 bases, with 9 bases separating them. The CDR3 runs to 13 residues. CDR3 protein: CSARLGSNQPQHF. As DNA, the CDR3 is TGCAGTGCTAGACTCGGCAGTAATCAGCCCCAGCATTTT.

This clonotype was observed a handful of times. V and J are TRBV29-1 and TRBJ1-2; D perhaps matches TRBD1 (6 bases). Germline V gives CDR1 SQVTM, CDR2 ANQGSEA. CDR3 length: 14 amino acids. The V and J ends lost 0 bases and 5 bases respectively, with 13 bases between them. CDR3 sequence (DNA): TGCAGCGTTGAAGATGGACAGATCCTATATGGCTACACCTTC. It translates to CSVEDGQILYGYTF.

This clonotype appeared many times. This chain connects TRBV4-3 to TRBJ2-3; D is perhaps TRBD2 (6 bases). The CDR3 is 14 amino acids. The germline V gene encodes CDR1 LGHNA and CDR2 YSLEER. Deletions cut 8 bases from V and 6 bases from J, with 18 bases between. CDR3 residues: CASGVGGAGDTQYF. CDR3 nucleotides: TGCGCCAGCGGAGTAGGAGGGGCTGGGGATACGCAGTATTTT.

This clonotype has just a few counts. The chain joins TRBV20-1 to TRBJ1-1, with TRBD1 identical over 7 bases. Germline CDR1 and CDR2: DFQATT and SNEGSKA (reference sequence). The length of the CDR3 is 17 residues. The ends lost 0 bases at V and 1 base at J; junction bases unmatched: 11. The CDR3 DNA is TGCAGTGCTAGAGATACCCCTTACAGGGGAAGGAACACTGAAGCTTTCTTT. It yields the protein CSARDTPYRGRNTEAFF.

This clonotype was counted at least ten times. The chain joins TRBV6-1 to TRBJ1-2; a weak D match, TRBD1 (6 bases). The CDR3 loop spans 14 amino acids. V was shortened by 8 bases and J by 4 bases, with 17 bases between the two germline ends. CDR1 and CDR2 from the germline V gene are MNHNS and SASEGT. The CDR3 nucleotides read TGTGCCAGCGTAACTCCGGGGGGCTTCTATGGCTACACCTTC. It codes for CASVTPGGFYGYTF.

This clonotype occurred once. V usage is TRBV6-5 and J usage is TRBJ1-1; the D is unclear. The CDR3 spans 13 residues. Per germline, CDR1 MNHEY and CDR2 SVGAGI. V shed 6 bases and J shed 1 base, with 9 bases lying between them. The CDR3 DNA is TGTGCCAGCAGCCCTAGGAAGAACACTGAAGCTTTCTTT. This sequence encodes CASSPRKNTEAFF.

Many counts were recorded for this clonotype. The gene calls are TRBV30 and TRBJ1-2; D call uncertain. V was pared by 4 bases and J by 5 bases, with 11 bases between. The CDR3 runs to 12 residues. CDR1 is GTSNPN, CDR2 SVGIG, per germline (reference sequence). CDR3 in DNA: TGTGCCTGGACCTTACGGGGATATGGCTACACCTTC. This codes for CAWTLRGYGYTF. Full variable domain (remainder filled in from reference TRBV30 and TRBJ1-2): SQTIHQWPATLVQPVGSPLSLECTVEGTSNPNLYWYRQAAGRGLQLLFYSVGIGQISSEVPQNLSASRPQDRQFILSSKKLLLSDSGFYLCAWTLRGYGYTFGSGTRLTVV.

The chain links TRBV3-1 to TRBJ2-4; 7 nucleotides align to TRBD1. The J call may be wrong; the DNA end is better matched by TRBJ2-5. This CDR3 comprises 15 residues. Germline V gene data show CDR1 as LGHDT and CDR2 as YNNKEL (reference sequence). Here the CDR3 DNA reads TGTGCCAGCAGCCAGGGGACAGTCCAACAAGAGACCCAGTACTTC. This gives the protein CASSQGTVQQETQYF.

A few counts support this clonotype. Possible read error: a much larger clone is one base away. The chain carries TRBV4-3 and TRBJ2-5, with 9 positions matching TRBD2. Trimming took 3 bases from V and 11 from J; bases not matched to a gene: 13. CDR1 is LGHNA, CDR2 YSLEER, per germline. This CDR3 has 15 amino acids. The CDR3 loop is CASSHEERGDNEQYF. The CDR3 region has the DNA TGCGCCAGCAGCCATGAGGAGCGGGGGGACAATGAGCAGTACTTC.

This clonotype occurred a few times. V and J are TRBV5-8 and TRBJ2-4; TRBD2 agrees at 9 bases. Gene TRBJ2-7 matches the end of the DNA better, so the J call may be wrong. This CDR3 is 15 amino acids long. Per the germline V gene, CDR1 is SGHTS and CDR2 is YDEGEE. The DNA for the CDR3 is TGTGCCAGCAGCTTGTTAGCGGGAGAGGGATACGAGCAGTACTTC. Residues: CASSLLAGEGYEQYF.

This clonotype appeared once. The chain is built from TRBV4-2 and TRBJ1-5, with D hard to call. Germline values: CDR1 LGHNA, CDR2 YNFKEQ. The CDR3 runs 15 residues. The V end was cut by 0 bases, the J end by 2 bases, with 8 bases between. CDR3 loop: CASSQDQTGNQPQHF. DNA of the CDR3: TGTGCCAGCAGCCAAGATCAAACAGGCAATCAGCCCCAGCATTTT.

The CDR3 loop reads CASSFSRGGTDEQFF. The CDR3 coding sequence is TGCGCCAGCAGCTTTTCTCGGGGGGGCACGGATGAGCAGTTCTTC. This rearrangement joins TRBV5-1 to TRBJ2-1; 8 bases line up with TRBD2. Unmatched junction bases numbered 9, after V lost 2 bases and J lost 8 bases. CDR1 SGHRS and CDR2 YFSETQ come from the germline V gene. This CDR3 spans 15 amino acids.

There are many counts of this clonotype. J is TRBJ2-5 and V is TRBV6-1; a weak D match, TRBD1 (6 bases). CDR1 and CDR2 (germline): MNHNS, SASEGT. Deletions cut 6 bases from V and 3 bases from J, with 14 bases between. CDR3 size: 14 residues. CDR3 protein: CASRDSPFEETQYF. CDR3 DNA: TGTGCCAGCAGGGACAGTCCGTTCGAAGAGACCCAGTACTTC.

This clonotype was observed a handful of times. V is TRBV5-6 and J is TRBJ1-2; possibly TRBD1 for D (6 bases). Germline V gene sequence: CDR1 SGHDT, CDR2 YYEEEE. The CDR3 extends over 14 amino acids. Trimming removed 4 bases from V and 8 bases from J, with 18 bases in between. The CDR3 protein is CASSVIQGSKGYTF. Written as DNA, the CDR3 is TGTGCCAGCAGCGTAATACAGGGATCGAAGGGCTACACCTTC.

The chain couples TRBV5-6 to TRBJ1-6; D is unresolved. The germline V and J ends were trimmed by 3 bases and 0 bases, with 19 bases remaining between them. Germline V gene lookup returns CDR1 SGHDT and CDR2 YYEEEE. The CDR3 is made up of 19 amino acids. The DNA of the CDR3 is TGTGCCAGCAGCTCGAACGAACCTGTTTCATACTCCTATAATTCACCCCTCCACTTT. The encoded protein is CASSSNEPVSYSYNSPLHF.

There are many counts of this clonotype. V and J are TRBV7-2 and TRBJ1-5, with 8 bases aligning to TRBD1. CDR1 is SGHTA, CDR2 FQGNSA, per germline. Trimming cost V 4 bases and J 4 bases; bases outside gene matches: 9. The CDR3 has 16 residues. CDR3 sequence: CASSSATGATNQPQHF. The CDR3 DNA follows: TGTGCCAGCAGCTCCGCGACAGGGGCAACGAATCAGCCCCAGCATTTT. Full variable domain (outside the CDR3, taken from reference TRBV7-2 and TRBJ1-5): GAGVSQSPSNKVTEKGKDVELRCDPISGHTALYWYRQSLGQGLEFLIYFQGNSAPDKSGLPSDRFSAERTGGSVSTLTIQRTQQEDSAVYLCASSSATGATNQPQHFGDGTRLSIL.

V and J are TRBV6-2 or TRBV6-3 and TRBJ2-1; weak D call: TRBD2 (6 bases). CDR1 is MNHEY, CDR2 SVGEGT, per germline. The CDR3 runs to 13 residues. With 2 bases removed from V and 9 bases from J, the gap between germline ends came to 11 bases. The CDR3, as DNA: TGTGCCAGCAGTTACCCGGGGGTCGGTGAGCAGTTCTTC. Translation gives CASSYPGVGEQFF.

For this clonotype: A read error is possible here, since a much larger clone lies one base away. The V and J genes are TRBV5-5 and TRBJ2-5; unclear D gene. Per germline, CDR1 SGHKS and CDR2 YYEKEE (reference sequence). The CDR3 runs 14 residues. Trimming shortened V by 4 bases and J by 11 bases, and 21 bases separated the two germline ends. The CDR3 DNA sequence: TGTGCCAGCAGCCGGGTTTTAGGAGCTAATGAGCAGTACTTC. This codes for CASSRVLGANEQYF.

This clonotype appeared a few times. The chain is built from TRBV7-2 and TRBJ1-6; D perhaps matches TRBD1 (6 bases). The CDR3 has 15 amino acids. V lost 1 base to trimming and J lost 10 bases, with 14 bases between them. Germline-derived CDR1 and CDR2 are SGHTA and FQGNSA. The CDR3 spells CASSLGSGEKSPLHF. The CDR3 bases are TGTGCCAGCAGCTTAGGGTCAGGGGAAAAGTCACCCCTCCACTTT.